This entry lists 15 T cell receptor beta chains sequenced from one sample in a study of cytomegalovirus exposure and HLA in healthy donors. This PCR relied on a set of 60 Vbeta primers and 13 Jbeta primers. Assay: immunoSEQ multiplex PCR; the TCRdb copy retains only in-frame clones and omits some. The sample consists of 150,000 to 200,000 clones, roughly 73% of them appearing once. The sequenced sample was PBMCs. The source is a middle-aged woman in good health and CMV-seropositive.

In this sample, this clone turned up a few times. The chain recombines TRBV29-1 with TRBJ1-1, with D perhaps TRBD1 (5 bases). The CDR3 totals 12 residues. Trimming pared 4 bases from V and 4 bases from J, leaving 10 bases between. CDR1 SQVTM and CDR2 ANQGSEA come from the germline V gene. The CDR3 protein is CSVAQGSTEAFF. The CDR3 nucleotides read TGCAGCGTTGCCCAGGGTAGCACTGAAGCTTTCTTT.

This rearrangement joins TRBV19 to TRBJ2-5; 14 bases fit TRBD2. The CDR3 has 15 residues. CDR1 is LNHDA and CDR2 is SQIVND in the germline V gene (reference sequence). Unmatched junction bases numbered 2, after V lost 4 bases and J lost 4 bases. Here the CDR3 reads CASSTGLAGVETQYF. Here the CDR3 DNA reads TGTGCCAGTAGTACGGGACTAGCGGGAGTAGAGACCCAGTACTTC. The variable domain in full, completed from reference TRBV19 and TRBJ2-5, reads DGGITQSPKYLFRKEGQNVTLSCEQNLNHDAMYWYRQDPGQGLRLIYYSQIVNDFQKGDIAEGYSVSREKKESFPLTVTSAQKNPTAFYLCASSTGLAGVETQYFGPGTRLLVL.

CDR3 DNA: TGTGCCAGCAGCTCAAGTCCGGGACAGGGTAACTACAATGAGCAGTTCTTC. It is translated as CASSSSPGQGNYNEQFF. The V gene is TRBV7-9, the J gene TRBJ2-1, with 9 bases matching TRBD1. The CDR3 runs to 17 residues. Trimming cost V 4 bases and J 3 bases; bases outside gene matches: 10. The germline gives CDR1 SEHNR, CDR2 FQNEAQ (reference sequence).

The CDR3 coding sequence is TGCGCCAGCAGCCAAGAAAGCGGGAGGGCCTACGAGCAGTACTTC. It encodes CASSQESGRAYEQYF. V is TRBV4-1 and J is TRBJ2-7; 10 bases are a match to TRBD2. Germline V gene sequence: CDR1 MGHRA, CDR2 YSYEKL. Trimming cost V 0 bases and J 2 bases; bases outside gene matches: 1. This CDR3 comprises 15 residues.

The genes are TRBV5-1 and TRBJ2-1; D unresolved. The CDR3 runs to 15 residues. CDR1 is SGHRS and CDR2 is YFSETQ in the germline V gene. Trimming left V 4 bases short and J 2 bases short, with 13 bases between. This chain's CDR3 is CASSLHQSTYNEQFF. The CDR3 nucleotides are TGCGCCAGCAGCCTCCACCAGTCAACCTACAATGAGCAGTTCTTC.

The chain uses TRBV18 and TRBJ1-5; D is uncertain. CDR1 KGHSH and CDR2 LQKENI come from the germline V gene. V lost 4 bases and J lost 5, with 9 bases in between. The CDR3 has 13 residues. CDR3 residues: CASSRERDQPQHF. The DNA for the CDR3 is TGTGCCAGCTCACGAGAACGAGATCAGCCCCAGCATTTT.

The rearrangement uses TRBV2 and TRBJ2-3, with TRBD2 matching 9 bases. The CDR3 extends over 15 amino acids. Germline CDR1 SNHLY, CDR2 FYNNEI. Trimming took 4 bases from V and 2 from J; bases not matched to a gene: 4. The CDR3 is CASSGIAGDTDTQYF. As DNA, the CDR3 is TGTGCCAGCAGTGGTATAGCGGGGGACACAGATACGCAGTATTTT.

This clone was seen only a few times. This sequence joins TRBV7-6 and TRBJ2-2, with a possible D match to TRBD2 (6 bases). CDR3 length: 16 residues. Germline V CDR1 and CDR2: SGHVS, FNYEAQ. V was cut by 2 bases and J by 5 bases, with 15 bases left in between. The CDR3 loop is CASSLYASDLTGELFF. CDR3 coding DNA: TGTGCCAGCAGCTTATATGCTAGCGATTTAACCGGGGAGCTGTTTTTT.

The chain uses TRBV19 and TRBJ2-1; D ambiguous. The CDR3 totals 16 residues. CDR1 and CDR2 from the germline V gene are LNHDA and SQIVND (reference sequence). The ends were cut back, 6 bases at V and 0 bases at J, with 15 bases in the middle. The CDR3 coding sequence is TGTGCCAGTAGCCTACGGGTCTGGAGCTCCTACAATGAGCAGTTCTTC. The encoded protein is CASSLRVWSSYNEQFF.

The chain combines TRBV19 with TRBJ2-3, with 7 bases fitting TRBD2. The CDR3 is made up of 14 amino acids. The trim removed 7 bases at V and 4 bases at J, leaving 8 bases unmatched. Germline V gene data show CDR1 as LNHDA and CDR2 as SQIVND (reference sequence). The CDR3 loop is CASTSGGPPDTQYF. The CDR3 bases are TGTGCCAGTACTAGCGGAGGGCCTCCAGATACGCAGTATTTT.

The CDR3 nucleotides read TGTGCCAGCACGTCACAGGGGACAGTCTACAATGAGCAGTTCTTC. Its translation: CASTSQGTVYNEQFF. The chain carries TRBV6-5 and TRBJ2-1; TRBD1 aligns across 7 bases. V gave up 7 bases and J gave up 3 bases; unmatched junction bases: 9. CDR1 is MNHEY, CDR2 SVGAGI, per germline. This CDR3 is built from 15 residues.

Here the CDR3 reads CASSPDGANNEQFF. CDR3 sequence (DNA): TGTGCCAGCAGCCCTGATGGAGCTAACAATGAGCAGTTCTTC. The chain links TRBV9 to TRBJ2-1, with D unresolved. Germline loops: CDR1 SGDLS, CDR2 YYNGEE. This CDR3 is 14 amino acids long. V lost 4 bases to trimming and J lost 5 bases, with 13 bases between them.

This chain uses TRBV5-4 with TRBJ1-5, with 8 bases matching TRBD1. The CDR3 is 15 amino acids. Germline CDR1 reads SGHNT; CDR2 reads YYREEE (reference sequence). With 0 bases clipped from V and 4 bases from J, the junction kept 3 bases outside the gene matches. The CDR3 spells CASSLDRGTNQPQHF. In DNA form, the CDR3 reads TGTGCCAGCAGCTTGGACAGGGGGACTAATCAGCCCCAGCATTTT.

The chain links TRBV19 to TRBJ2-7; no clear D gene. Germline-derived CDR1 and CDR2 are LNHDA and SQIVND (reference sequence). Trimming took off 4 bases at V and 2 bases at J, with 15 bases between the two ends. This CDR3 is built from 15 residues. The CDR3 DNA sequence: TGTGCCAGTAGTACCGCAGACGGAGATACCTACGAGCAGTACTTC. It yields the protein CASSTADGDTYEQYF.

In DNA, the CDR3 is TGTGCCAGCAGCTTAGGGCTAGCGGGAGCCTACGAGCAGTACTTC. Translated, it gives CASSLGLAGAYEQYF. The chain uses TRBV7-9 and TRBJ2-7; 10 nucleotides align to TRBD2. CDR1 is SEHNR and CDR2 is FQNEAQ in the germline V gene (reference sequence). The ends lost 1 base at V and 2 bases at J; junction bases unmatched: 2. The CDR3 consists of 15 residues.